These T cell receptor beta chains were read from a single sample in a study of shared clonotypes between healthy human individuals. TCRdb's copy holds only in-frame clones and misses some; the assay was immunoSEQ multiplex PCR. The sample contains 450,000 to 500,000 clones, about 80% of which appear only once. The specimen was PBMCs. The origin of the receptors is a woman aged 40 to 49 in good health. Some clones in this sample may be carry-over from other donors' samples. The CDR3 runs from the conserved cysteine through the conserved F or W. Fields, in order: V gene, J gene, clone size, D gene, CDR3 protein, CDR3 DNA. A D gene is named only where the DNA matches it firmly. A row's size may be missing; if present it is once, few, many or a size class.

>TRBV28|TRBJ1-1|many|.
CASSSTVMNTEAFF
TGTGCCAGCAGTTCCACGGTTATGAACACTGAAGCTTTCTTT
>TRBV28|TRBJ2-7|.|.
CASSFAGQQSSYEQYF
TGTGCCAGCAGTTTCGCGGGACAGCAGTCTTCCTACGAGCAGTACTTC
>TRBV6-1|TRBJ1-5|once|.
CASTRDTYQPQHF
TGTGCCAGTACCCGGGACACCTATCAGCCCCAGCATTTT
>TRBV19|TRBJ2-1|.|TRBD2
CASSSRLAGGNEQFF
TGTGCCAGTAGTTCCAGACTAGCGGGAGGGAATGAGCAGTTCTTC
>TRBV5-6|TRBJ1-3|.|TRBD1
CASSWTGFGNTIYF
TGTGCCAGCAGCTGGACAGGGTTCGGAAACACCATATATTTT
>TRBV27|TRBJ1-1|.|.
CASSLSGGGMNTEAFF
TGTGCCAGCAGTTTATCGGGGGGAGGTATGAACACTGAAGCTTTCTTT
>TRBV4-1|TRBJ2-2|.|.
CASSHAVGRARTGELFF
TGCGCCAGCAGCCATGCCGTTGGCAGGGCTAGAACCGGGGAGCTGTTTTTT
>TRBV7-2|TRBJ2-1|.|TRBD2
CASSLGGGSINEQFF
TGTGCCAGCAGCTTAGGTGGCGGGAGTATCAATGAGCAGTTCTTC
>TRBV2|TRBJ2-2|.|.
CASSSIGGTGELFF
TGTGCCAGCAGTTCTATAGGGGGCACCGGGGAGCTGTTTTTT
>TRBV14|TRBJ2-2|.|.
CASSQGHPNTGELFF
TGTGCCAGCAGCCAAGGGCACCCGAACACCGGGGAGCTGTTTTTT
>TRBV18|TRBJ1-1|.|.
CASSPYQQGGTEAFF
TGTGCCAGCTCACCATATCAGCAGGGCGGCACTGAAGCTTTCTTT
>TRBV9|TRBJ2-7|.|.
CASSVAPTVYEQYF
TGTGCCAGCAGCGTAGCCCCGACAGTGTACGAGCAGTACTTC
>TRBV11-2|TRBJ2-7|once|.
CASGTDGYEQYF
TGTGCCAGCGGCACGGATGGCTACGAGCAGTACTTC
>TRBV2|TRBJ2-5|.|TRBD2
CASSEARSSGRAGETQYF
TGTGCCAGCAGTGAAGCGCGTAGTAGCGGGAGGGCCGGGGAGACCCAGTACTTC
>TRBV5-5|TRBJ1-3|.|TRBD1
CASSITGTGTGNTIYF
TGTGCCAGCAGCATTACCGGGACAGGGACGGGAAACACCATATATTTT
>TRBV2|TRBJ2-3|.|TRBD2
CASFIAGGPTDTQYF
TGTGCCAGCTTTATAGCGGGAGGGCCAACAGATACGCAGTATTTT
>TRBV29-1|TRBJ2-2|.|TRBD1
CSGGQGGGELFF
TGCAGCGGGGGACAGGGAGGCGGGGAGCTGTTTTTT
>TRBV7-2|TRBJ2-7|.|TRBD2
CASSLVSGSLSYEQYF
TGTGCCAGCAGCTTAGTTAGCGGGAGTTTATCCTACGAGCAGTACTTC
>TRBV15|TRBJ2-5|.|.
CATSRDRGIETQYF
TGTGCCACCAGCAGAGATCGGGGGATCGAGACCCAGTACTTC
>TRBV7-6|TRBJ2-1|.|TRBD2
CASSLGTSGSSYNEQFF
TGTGCCAGCAGCTTAGGGACTAGCGGGAGCTCCTACAATGAGCAGTTCTTC
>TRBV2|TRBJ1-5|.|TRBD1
CASSSNRGSNQPQHF
TGTGCCAGCAGTAGTAACAGGGGAAGCAATCAGCCCCAGCATTTT
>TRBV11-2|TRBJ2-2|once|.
CASSLVNLGELFF
TGTGCCAGCAGCTTAGTCAATCTCGGGGAGCTGTTTTTT
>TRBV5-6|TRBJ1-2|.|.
CASSSTDRPYGYTF
TGTGCCAGCAGCTCAACCGACAGGCCTTATGGCTACACCTTC
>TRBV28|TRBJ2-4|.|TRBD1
CASSPGPGQGNKNIQYF
TGTGCCAGCAGTCCGGGCCCGGGACAGGGGAACAAAAACATTCAGTACTTC
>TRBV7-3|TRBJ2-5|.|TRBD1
CASSLTGTGGALGTQYF
TGTGCCAGCAGCCTGACAGGGACAGGGGGCGCGTTGGGGACCCAGTACTTC
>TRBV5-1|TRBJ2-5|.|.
CASNGRGETQYF
TGCGCCAGCAATGGTAGAGGGGAGACCCAGTACTTC
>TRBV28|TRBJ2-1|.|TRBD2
CASSRSGRRANEQFF
TGTGCCAGCAGTCGAAGCGGGAGGCGGGCCAATGAGCAGTTCTTC
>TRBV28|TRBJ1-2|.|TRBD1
CASSQGQGNGYTF
TGTGCCAGCAGCCAGGGACAGGGGAATGGCTACACCTTC
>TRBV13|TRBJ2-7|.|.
CASSRARENPYEQYF
TGTGCCAGCAGCCGAGCACGGGAGAACCCCTACGAGCAGTACTTC
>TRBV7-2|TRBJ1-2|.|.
CASSLWVGVGGYTF
TGTGCCAGCAGCTTATGGGTAGGGGTAGGCGGCTACACCTTC